The sequence of this T cell receptor beta chain was determined in a study of T cell responses to AZD1222 COVID-19 vaccine. Overall study findings and caveats: Baseline seropositives among AZD1222 recipients totaled only six or seven. Unmutated variant regions reportedly attract nearly half of all spike-specific TCRs.

Germline lookup yields CDR1 SGHAT and CDR2 FQNNGV. This CDR3 region has 14 residues. With 5 bases removed from V and 9 bases from J, the gap between germline ends came to 14 bases. TCRdb's table, derived via immunoSEQ multiplex PCR, lists solely in-frame clones and lacks some. The table shows roughly 120,000 clones, with approximately 83% occurring only once. For this clone: Its antigen is unknown.

Material: peripheral blood, obtained on day 0 of MenACWY control vaccination. The sequence was obtained from an adult in good health. V usage is TRBV11-2 and J usage is TRBJ1-6, with D perhaps matching TRBD1 (5 bases). The CDR3 bases are TGTGCCAGCAGCCGACAGAGGGCCTCTTCACCCCTCCACTTT. Its protein product is CASSRQRASSPLHF.